The 27 T cell receptor beta chains given below trace back to one sample, sequenced in a study of T cell repertoires in cytomegalovirus infection. No antigen has been assigned to these receptors. MiXCR, applied by TCRdb to the reads, yields one record per CDR3 protein. The table shows some 800,000 distinct CDR3 sequences, with approximately 30% occurring only once. Sequencing used cultured CD8+ T cells from PBMCs, obtained from culture after CMV antigen stimulation. These receptors were taken from a human donor in good health (CMV status not recorded). Some clones in this sample may be carry-over from other donors' samples.

This clonotype showed up many times. The genes are TRBV12-3 or TRBV12-4 and TRBJ1-2; 7 bases are a match to TRBD1. The CDR3 spans 12 residues. After removal of 11 bases from V and 7 bases from J, the junction contained 10 bases not matched to a gene. CDR3 sequence reads: CACPRQGPGYTF. For the CDR3, the DNA is TGTGCCTGCCCGAGACAGGGCCCTGGCTACACCTTC.

Concerning this clonotype itself: A read error may account for a junction end that differs from germline. The chain employs TRBV27 and TRBJ2-1, with TRBD2 identical over 8 bases. Germline V gene lookup returns CDR1 MNHEY and CDR2 SMNVEV (reference sequence). CDR3 length equals 17 residues. The chain's CDR3 is CVSSSEAGGGSYNEQFF. CDR3 in DNA: TGTGTCAGCTCCTCGGAGGCGGGGGGAGGGTCCTACAATGAGCAGTTCTTC.

The V call is TRBV6-2 or TRBV6-3, the J call TRBJ2-7, with 14 bases fitting TRBD2. The CDR3 runs to 17 residues. Germline V CDR1 and CDR2: MNHEY, SVGEGT. The CDR3 DNA is TGTGCCAGCAGTTCCGAATCGACTAGCGGGGGGGCCTACGAGCAGTGCGTC. Amino acids: CASSSESTSGGAYEQCV.

The chain joins TRBV2 to TRBJ1-5; TRBD1 is a possible D gene (6 bases). Trimming removed 2 bases at V and 0 bases at J, with 11 bases between. CDR3 length: 16 amino acids. Germline lookup yields CDR1 SNHLY and CDR2 FYNNEI. The CDR3 protein is CASSEQGYNSNQPQHF. The CDR3 bases are TGTGCCAGCAGTGAACAGGGGTATAATAGCAATCAGCCCCAGCATTTT.

The gene calls are TRBV6-6 and TRBJ1-1; 11 bases map to TRBD1. V lost 4 bases, J lost 7 bases, and 5 bases stayed unmatched. The CDR3 runs 14 residues. CDR1 is MNHNY, CDR2 SVGAGI, per germline (reference sequence). The CDR3 region is CASSWTGGDDEAFF. CDR3 DNA sequence: TGTGCCAGCAGTTGGACAGGGGGCGACGATGAAGCTTTCTTT.

This clonotype came up many times. The CDR3 DNA reads as TGTGCCAGCAGCGCGGCTGGAAGCACAGATACGCAGTATTTT. Its translation: CASSAAGSTDTQYF. The rearrangement uses TRBV7-9 and TRBJ2-3; no definite D call. V dropped 5 bases and J dropped 0 bases, with 9 bases sitting between them. Germline V gene lookup returns CDR1 SEHNR and CDR2 FQNEAQ (reference sequence). CDR3 length equals 14 residues.

This clonotype turned up a few times. The rearrangement links TRBV4-3 to TRBJ2-2, with 8 bases lining up with TRBD1. Germline V gene lookup returns CDR1 LGHNA and CDR2 YSLEER. With 0 bases clipped from V and 6 bases from J, the junction kept 6 bases outside the gene matches. The CDR3 is 16 residues long. The CDR3 spells CASSQDGTGVAGELFF. DNA for the CDR3: TGCGCCAGCAGCCAAGATGGGACAGGTGTCGCCGGGGAGCTGTTTTTT.

The chain employs TRBV7-9 and TRBJ2-3; either TRBD1 or TRBD2 may supply D (5 bases each). Germline V gene data show CDR1 as SEHNR and CDR2 as FQNEAQ (reference sequence). This CDR3 region has 12 residues. Trimming left V 6 bases short and J 2 bases short, with 6 bases between. The CDR3 protein is CASRGDTDTQYF. In DNA, the CDR3 is TGTGCCAGCAGGGGGGACACAGATACGCAGTATTTT.

The chain links TRBV7-6 to TRBJ2-1, with 10 positions matching TRBD2. The V and J ends lost 2 bases and 2 bases, in that order; junction bases with no gene match: 6. The CDR3 is 17 residues long. CDR1 and CDR2 (germline): SGHVS, FNYEAQ. CDR3 sequence: CASSLLAGAAPYNEQFF. DNA for the CDR3: TGTGCCAGCAGCTTACTAGCGGGGGCGGCTCCCTACAATGAGCAGTTCTTC.

This clonotype was seen only a few times. The V call is TRBV6-2 or TRBV6-3, the J call TRBJ1-1, with TRBD1 matching 7 bases. This CDR3 spans 14 amino acids. The V gene's germline CDR1 is MNHEY and CDR2 SVGEGT. V dropped 10 bases and J dropped 6; count of bases not matched to a gene: 14. CDR3 region: CATMTGRYWAEAFF. CDR3 coding DNA: TGTGCCACCATGACAGGGAGGTATTGGGCTGAAGCTTTCTTT.

The genes are TRBV7-9 and TRBJ2-6; 7 bases match TRBD1. The length of the CDR3 is 19 residues. Germline V lookup: CDR1 SEHNR, CDR2 FQNEAQ (reference sequence). With 5 bases clipped from V and 0 bases from J, the junction kept 13 bases outside the gene matches. CDR3 residues: CASSTLDRAGGSGANVLTF. The CDR3 DNA reads as TGTGCCAGCAGCACATTAGACAGGGCCGGAGGCTCTGGGGCCAACGTCCTGACTTTC.

The chain carries TRBV25-1 and TRBJ1-2; D might be TRBD1 (5 bases). Trimming took off 1 base at V and 3 bases at J, with 6 bases between the two ends. Germline CDR1 is MGHDK and CDR2 is SYGVNS. The CDR3 spans 13 residues. The CDR3 spells CASSEWGDYGYTF. DNA for the CDR3: TGTGCCAGCAGTGAATGGGGGGACTATGGCTACACCTTC.

This clonotype has more than one count but fewer than ten. The chain has TRBV27 and TRBJ1-5; a weak D match, TRBD1 (6 bases). Germline assignment: CDR1 MNHEY and CDR2 SMNVEV (reference sequence). The ends were cut back, 3 bases at V and 1 base at J, with 7 bases in the middle. The CDR3 is made up of 14 amino acids. CDR3 amino acids: CASSFQGSNQPQHF. In nucleotides, the CDR3 is TGTGCCAGCAGTTTCCAGGGGAGCAATCAGCCCCAGCATTTT.

This clonotype was picked up many times. The chain uses TRBV7-2 and TRBJ2-3; TRBD1 might be the D (5 bases). Trimming shortened V by 3 bases and J by 0 bases, and 10 bases separated the two germline ends. CDR1 is SGHTA, CDR2 FQGNSA, per germline. The CDR3 consists of 15 residues. CDR3 in DNA: TGTGCCAGCAGCTTTACAGGCTCTAGCACAGATACGCAGTATTTT. This gives the protein CASSFTGSSTDTQYF.

This clonotype was counted ten times or more. V and J are TRBV7-9 and TRBJ1-3, with TRBD1 identical over 12 bases. Trimming took 5 bases from V and 5 from J; bases not matched to a gene: 7. CDR1 SEHNR and CDR2 FQNEAQ come from the germline V gene (reference sequence). The CDR3 sequence is 16 residues long. CDR3 protein: CASSPGQGAARNTIYF. As DNA, the CDR3 is TGTGCCAGCAGCCCGGGACAGGGGGCCGCTCGAAACACCATATATTTT.

V gene TRBV4-3 combines with J gene TRBJ2-5, with 7 positions matching TRBD1. Germline values: CDR1 LGHNA, CDR2 YSLEER. Trimming cost V 4 bases and J 1 base; bases outside gene matches: 6. This CDR3 region has 15 residues. The CDR3 DNA reads as TGCGCCAGCAGCCCGAAACAGGGGCTCCAAGAGACCCAGTACTTC. Its protein product is CASSPKQGLQETQYF.

This sequence joins TRBV19 and TRBJ1-5; D call uncertain. The germline CDR1 and CDR2 sequences are LNHDA and SQIVND (reference sequence). CDR3 length equals 15 residues. The germline V and J ends were trimmed by 7 bases and 0 bases, with 13 bases remaining between them. This CDR3 reads CASISDGLSNQPQHF. In DNA, the CDR3 is TGTGCCAGTATTTCGGACGGACTTAGCAATCAGCCCCAGCATTTT.

The sample holds many counts of this clonotype. V gene TRBV7-8 combines with J gene TRBJ2-3; TRBD2 matches at 9 bases. The CDR3 length is 15 residues. The germline CDR1 and CDR2 sequences are SGHVS and FQNEAQ. J lost 0 bases, V lost 5 bases, and 3 bases had no gene match. The CDR3 protein is CASSPLAGSTDTQYF. The DNA of the CDR3 is TGTGCCAGCAGCCCCCTAGCGGGGAGCACAGATACGCAGTATTTT.

The table lists this clonotype with a few counts. The J gene is TRBJ2-5, the V gene TRBV12-3 or TRBV12-4, with 11 bases lining up with TRBD2. V lost 6 bases and J lost 4; bases outside the gene matches: 7. There are 15 residues in the CDR3. CDR3 sequence: CASRSGLAGLETQYF. CDR3 bases: TGTGCCAGCAGGTCCGGACTAGCGGGTTTAGAGACCCAGTACTTC.

Only a few counts were recorded for this clonotype. This sequence joins TRBV5-1 and TRBJ2-5, with D perhaps TRBD1 or TRBD2 (5 bases each). The V gene lost 4 bases and the J gene lost 3 bases, with 22 bases spanning the gap. The CDR3 loop spans 17 amino acids. CDR1 is SGHRS and CDR2 is YFSETQ in the germline V gene. The CDR3 sequence is CASSRDQVRTAEETQYF. CDR3 nucleotide sequence: TGCGCCAGCAGCCGGGACCAAGTGAGAACCGCTGAAGAGACCCAGTACTTC. The variable domain in full, completed from reference TRBV5-1 and TRBJ2-5, reads KAGVTQTPRYLIKTRGQQVTLSCSPISGHRSVSWYQQTPGQGLQFLFEYFSETQRNKGNFPGRFSGRQFSNSRSEMNVSTLELGDSALYLCASSRDQVRTAEETQYFGPGTRLLVL.

The chain employs TRBV3-1 and TRBJ1-3; D remains ambiguous. Germline assignment: CDR1 LGHDT and CDR2 YNNKEL (reference sequence). The CDR3 sequence is 19 residues long. Trimming pared 0 bases from V and 8 bases from J, leaving 26 bases between. Here the CDR3 DNA reads TGTGCCAGCAGCCAAGAGACAACAGTACCGGCTACCCACCCGGACACCATATATTTT. Amino acids: CASSQETTVPATHPDTIYF.

In its sample, this clonotype was seen a few times. V gene TRBV7-8 combines with J gene TRBJ1-2; D may be TRBD1 (6 bases). Germline V gene data show CDR1 as SGHVS and CDR2 as FQNEAQ. The CDR3 totals 19 residues. With 2 bases removed from V and 1 base from J, the gap between germline ends came to 23 bases. Written as DNA, the CDR3 is TGTGCCAGCAGCTTATGGGGGGAGACTGGGGGCCGCCTTAACTATGGCTACACCTTC. This sequence encodes CASSLWGETGGRLNYGYTF.

There are a few counts of this clonotype. The CDR3 protein is CAIHQTEAHRSGGYTF. The CDR3 DNA follows: TGTGCCATCCACCAAACTGAGGCTCACCGGAGCGGAGGCTACACCTTC. The chain combines TRBV10-3 with TRBJ1-2; D ambiguous. Trimming took 8 bases from V and 8 from J, leaving 27 bases between them. CDR1 is ENHRY, CDR2 SYGVKD, per germline. The CDR3 sequence is 16 residues long.

Concerning this clonotype itself: One end of the junction fails to match germline, which may point to a read error. The gene calls are TRBV6-1 and TRBJ2-1, with D tentatively TRBD1 (5 bases). Germline values: CDR1 MNHNS, CDR2 SASEGT. The CDR3 length is 13 residues. The CDR3 is CATSIRGYNKQFF. DNA for the CDR3: TGTGCCACCAGCATTAGGGGATACAATAAGCAGTTCTTC.

The chain combines TRBV24-1 with TRBJ2-7, with 12 bases identical to TRBD2. The germline gives CDR1 KGHDR, CDR2 SFDVKD. V dropped 3 bases and J dropped 2; count of bases not matched to a gene: 7. The CDR3 is 17 amino acids. For the CDR3, the DNA is TGTGCCACCAGTGATCCCCCTAGCGGGGGGGAAACCTACGAGCAGTACGTC. This sequence encodes CATSDPPSGGETYEQYV.

Only a few counts were recorded for this clonotype. The V gene is TRBV20-1, the J gene TRBJ1-2; 7 positions agree with TRBD1. CDR1 is DFQATT and CDR2 is SNEGSKA in the germline V gene (reference sequence). The CDR3 runs to 14 residues. The J segment lost 6 bases and the V segment lost 0 bases, leaving 7 bases of the junction unmatched. The CDR3: CSARDNNRGHGYTF. CDR3 DNA sequence: TGCAGTGCTAGAGATAATAACAGGGGCCATGGCTACACCTTC.

The rearrangement joins TRBV6-1 to TRBJ2-7; D is undetermined. Trimming removed 5 bases at V and 3 bases at J, with 8 bases between. The CDR3 totals 12 residues. Germline CDR1 and CDR2: MNHNS and SASEGT. The DNA for the CDR3 is TGTGCCAGCAGTCCCTTATTCTACGAGCAGTACTTC. Protein sequence: CASSPLFYEQYF.